One sample yielded the 12 T cell receptor beta chains listed below, sequenced in a study of response to subunit inactivated influenza vaccine. One entry per CDR3 protein results from TCRdb running MiXCR on the RT-PCR reads. Of 560,000 or so distinct CDR3 sequences in the sample, about 8% were seen once. Source: PBMCs from blood, taken 23 months after vaccination. The receptors here all came from a man between 50 and 70 years old who received an inactivated influenza vaccine.

The CDR3 region has the DNA TGTGCCAGCAGACCCTTCGCTGGGAGTGAGCAGTTCTTC. Translation gives CASRPFAGSEQFF. The chain has TRBV12-3 or TRBV12-4 and TRBJ2-1; D possibly corresponds to TRBD2 (5 bases). The CDR3 has 13 residues. V shed 6 bases and J shed 9 bases, with 15 bases lying between them.

This clonotype was detected ten times or more. CDR3 bases: TGTGCCACCAGCAGAGGGACGGCTAATTCACCCCTCCACTTT. Encoded protein: CATSRGTANSPLHF. This chain links TRBV15 with TRBJ1-6; D gene unclear. This CDR3 region has 14 residues. Germline CDR1 and CDR2: LNHNV and YYDKDF (reference sequence). Trimming left V 1 base short and J 6 bases short, with 7 bases between.

At least ten counts were recorded for this clonotype. V usage is TRBV27 and J usage is TRBJ1-2; TRBD1 matches 9 bases. This CDR3 region has 14 residues. V was pared by 1 base and J by 7 bases, with 4 bases of the junction left unmatched. Germline-derived CDR1 and CDR2 are MNHEY and SMNVEV (reference sequence). CDR3 nucleotides: TGTGCCAGCAGTTTATTGGGGACAGGGTTTGGCTACACCTTC. It codes for CASSLLGTGFGYTF.

This clonotype has a handful of counts. The V gene is TRBV12-3 or TRBV12-4, the J gene TRBJ1-2, with TRBD1 matching 8 bases. The V gene end was trimmed by 2 bases and the J gene end by 4 bases; junction bases not matched to a gene: 12. This CDR3 region has 17 residues. This chain's CDR3 is CASSLSGQGAPGYGYTF. CDR3 sequence (DNA): TGTGCCAGCAGTTTAAGTGGTCAGGGGGCGCCTGGCTATGGCTACACCTTC.

This clonotype appeared many times. This chain joins TRBV5-6 and TRBJ2-7; D is ambiguous. The CDR3 is 17 amino acids. Trimming cost V 1 base and J 3 bases, with 20 bases left between them. The germline gives CDR1 SGHDT, CDR2 YYEEEE. CDR3 nucleotides: TGTGCCAGCAGCTTGAATGTCCGAACTGAAAAGCTCTACGAGCAGTACTTC. Translation gives CASSLNVRTEKLYEQYF. The entire variable domain, with the rest obtained from reference TRBV5-6 and TRBJ2-7, is as follows: DAGVTQSPTHLIKTRGQQVTLRCSPKSGHDTVSWYQQALGQGPQFIFQYYEEEERQRGNFPDRFSGHQFPNYSSELNVNALLLGDSALYLCASSLNVRTEKLYEQYFGPGTRLTVT.

This clonotype was seen only a few times. The gene calls are TRBV7-7 and TRBJ2-5; either TRBD1 or TRBD2 may fit D (6 bases each). Trimming removed 1 base from V and 7 bases from J, with 10 bases in between. Germline V gene sequence: CDR1 SSHAT, CDR2 FNYEAQ (reference sequence). The CDR3 sequence is 13 residues long. The CDR3: CASSLGLGGTQYF. The CDR3, as DNA: TGTGCCAGCAGCTTAGGACTAGGGGGGACCCAGTACTTC.

V gene TRBV20-1 combines with J gene TRBJ1-2; TRBD1 aligns across 7 bases. The CDR3 is made up of 12 amino acids. V was clipped by 6 bases and J by 5 bases; unmatched bases: 6. Germline V gene data show CDR1 as DFQATT and CDR2 as SNEGSKA (reference sequence). The CDR3 bases are TGCAGTGCAAGGACAGGAGGGTATGGCTACACCTTC. The encoded protein is CSARTGGYGYTF.

This clonotype was observed a handful of times. V usage is TRBV23-1 and J usage is TRBJ1-3, with D unclear. TRBV23-1 is assigned to the ORF class and has an uncertain function. V dropped 3 bases and J dropped 0 bases, with 9 bases sitting between them. CDR3 length: 15 residues. CDR3 protein: CASSHPGVSGNTIYF. As DNA, the CDR3 is TGCGCCAGCAGTCATCCAGGCGTCTCTGGAAACACCATATATTTT.

This sequence joins TRBV30 and TRBJ2-4, with a weak D call TRBD1 (5 bases). The CDR3 spans 16 residues. CDR1 and CDR2 (germline): GTSNPN, SVGIG (reference sequence). Trimming took off 2 bases at V and 0 bases at J, with 14 bases between the two ends. The CDR3 protein is CAWSSAGSLAKNIQYF. CDR3 nucleotides: TGTGCCTGGAGTTCTGCAGGGTCTCTAGCCAAAAACATTCAGTACTTC.

The rearrangement links TRBV18 to TRBJ2-5, with 8 nucleotides matching TRBD1. Germline V lookup: CDR1 KGHSH, CDR2 LQKENI. With V trimmed by 1 base and J by 5 bases, 9 bases remained unmatched. This CDR3 comprises 16 residues. CDR3 protein: CASSPLRTGSGETQYF. CDR3 DNA: TGTGCCAGCTCACCACTCCGGACAGGGTCTGGGGAGACCCAGTACTTC.

Many counts were recorded for this clonotype. This chain links TRBV29-1 with TRBJ2-2; D possibly matches TRBD1 or TRBD2 (5 bases each). The CDR3 contains 13 residues. The germline CDR1 and CDR2 sequences are SQVTM and ANQGSEA. V was pared by 3 bases and J by 4 bases, with 9 bases between. The CDR3 DNA sequence: TGCAGCGTTGACAGGGCGGGCACCGGGGAGCTGTTTTTT. It translates to CSVDRAGTGELFF.

In its sample, this clonotype was seen many times. The chain couples TRBV20-1 to TRBJ2-1; a possible D gene is TRBD1 (6 bases). The CDR3 covers 15 residues. From germline, CDR1 is DFQATT and CDR2 SNEGSKA (reference sequence). The V end lost 6 bases, the J end lost 2 bases, and 17 bases lay between the germline ends. CDR3 DNA: TGCAGTGCAAAAAAGACAGGATTAGCCTACAATGAGCAGTTCTTC. Its protein product is CSAKKTGLAYNEQFF.